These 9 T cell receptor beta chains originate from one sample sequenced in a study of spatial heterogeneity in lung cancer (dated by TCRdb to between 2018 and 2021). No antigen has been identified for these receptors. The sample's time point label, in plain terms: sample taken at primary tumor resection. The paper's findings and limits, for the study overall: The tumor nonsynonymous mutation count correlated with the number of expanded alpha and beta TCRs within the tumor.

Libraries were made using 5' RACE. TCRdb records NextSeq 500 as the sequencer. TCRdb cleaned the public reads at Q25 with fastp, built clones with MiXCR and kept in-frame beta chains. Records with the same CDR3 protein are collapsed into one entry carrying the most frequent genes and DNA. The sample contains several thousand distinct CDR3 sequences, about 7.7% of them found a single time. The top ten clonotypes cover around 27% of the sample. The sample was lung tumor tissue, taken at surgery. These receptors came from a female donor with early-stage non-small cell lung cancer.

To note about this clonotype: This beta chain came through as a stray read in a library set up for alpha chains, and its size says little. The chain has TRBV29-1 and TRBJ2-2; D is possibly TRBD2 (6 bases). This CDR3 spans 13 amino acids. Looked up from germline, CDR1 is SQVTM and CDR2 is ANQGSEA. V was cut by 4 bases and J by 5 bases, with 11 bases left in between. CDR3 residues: CSVAPGGTGELFF. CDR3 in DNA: TGCAGCGTTGCGCCAGGAGGGACCGGGGAGCTGTTTTTT.

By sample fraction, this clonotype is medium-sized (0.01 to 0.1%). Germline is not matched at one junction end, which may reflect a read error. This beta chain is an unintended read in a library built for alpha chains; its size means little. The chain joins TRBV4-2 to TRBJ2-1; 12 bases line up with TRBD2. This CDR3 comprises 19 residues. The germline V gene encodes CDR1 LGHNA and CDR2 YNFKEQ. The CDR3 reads CASSQAASGGAFSNNEQFF. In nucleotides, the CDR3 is TGTGCCAGCAGCCAAGCGGCTAGCGGGGGGGCCTTCTCCAACAATGAGCAGTTCTTC.

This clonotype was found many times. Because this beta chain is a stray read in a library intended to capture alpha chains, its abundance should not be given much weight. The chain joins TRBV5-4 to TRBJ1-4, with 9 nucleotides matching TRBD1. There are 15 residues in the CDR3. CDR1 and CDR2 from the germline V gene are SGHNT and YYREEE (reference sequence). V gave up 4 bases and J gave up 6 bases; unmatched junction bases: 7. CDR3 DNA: TGTGCCAGCAGCGGACAACAGGGGGCTTATGAAAAACTGTTTTTT. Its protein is CASSGQQGAYEKLFF.

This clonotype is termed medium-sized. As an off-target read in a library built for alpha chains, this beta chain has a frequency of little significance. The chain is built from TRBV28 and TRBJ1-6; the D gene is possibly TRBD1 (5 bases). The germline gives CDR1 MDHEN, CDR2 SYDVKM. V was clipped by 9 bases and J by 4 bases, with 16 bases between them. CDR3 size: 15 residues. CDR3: CASIGAALYNSPLHF. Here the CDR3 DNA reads TGTGCCAGTATAGGGGCAGCTCTTTATAATTCACCCCTCCACTTT.

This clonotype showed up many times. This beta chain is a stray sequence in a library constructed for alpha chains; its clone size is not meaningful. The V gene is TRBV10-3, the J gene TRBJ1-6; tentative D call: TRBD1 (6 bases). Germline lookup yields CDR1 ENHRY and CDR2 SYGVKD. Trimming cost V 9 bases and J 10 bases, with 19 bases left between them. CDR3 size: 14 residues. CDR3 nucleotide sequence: TGTGCCATATCCTTCGGGGGCGGGGAATCACCCCTCCACTTT. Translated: CAISFGGGESPLHF.

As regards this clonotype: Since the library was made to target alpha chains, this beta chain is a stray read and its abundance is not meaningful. CDR3 sequence reads: CSAPRGGRYGYTF. CDR3 DNA: TGCAGTGCCCCTAGGGGGGGCCGGTATGGCTACACCTTC. This chain connects TRBV20-1 to TRBJ1-2; weak D call: TRBD1 (6 bases). Germline-derived CDR1 and CDR2 are DFQATT and SNEGSKA (reference sequence). V lost 6 bases and J lost 5, with 16 bases in between. The CDR3 totals 13 residues.

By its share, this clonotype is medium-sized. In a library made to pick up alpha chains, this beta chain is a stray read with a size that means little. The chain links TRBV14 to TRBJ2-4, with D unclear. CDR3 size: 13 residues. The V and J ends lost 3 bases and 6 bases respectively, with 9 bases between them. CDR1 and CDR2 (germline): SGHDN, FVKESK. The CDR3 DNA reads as TGTGCCAGCAGCCAGGTACCGGGAAACATTCAGTACTTC. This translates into CASSQVPGNIQYF.

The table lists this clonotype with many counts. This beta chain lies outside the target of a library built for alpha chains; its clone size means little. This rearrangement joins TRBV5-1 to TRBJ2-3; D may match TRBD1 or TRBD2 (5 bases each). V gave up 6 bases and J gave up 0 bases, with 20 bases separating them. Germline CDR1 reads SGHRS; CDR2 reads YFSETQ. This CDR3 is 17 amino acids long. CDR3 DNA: TGCGCCAGCACCCGGGGCCTCCGTAGCAGAAGCACAGATACGCAGTATTTT. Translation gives CASTRGLRSRSTDTQYF.

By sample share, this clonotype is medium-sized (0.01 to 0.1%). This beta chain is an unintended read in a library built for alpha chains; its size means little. CDR3 sequence (DNA): TGTGCCTGGAGTGACCGGGAGGCCCTTGTGTATTTT. Its protein is CAWSDREALVYF. The V call is TRBV30, the J call TRBJ2-3; 7 nucleotides line up with TRBD2. The CDR3 has 12 amino acids. Germline V gene sequence: CDR1 GTSNPN, CDR2 SVGIG (reference sequence). Trimming removed 1 base from V and 14 bases from J; junction bases left unmatched: 9.